The entry below describes one TCR beta chain. Its antigen is unknown. No much larger clonotype is one base removed from it; base qualities were not supplied. The immunoSEQ hsTCRB v3.0 assay was used at survey level resolution for TRB variable region sequencing. TRB sequencing targeted a depth of 40,000-50,000 T-cell genomes per sample. Pooled TRB libraries were sequenced on an Illumina MiSeq with a v3 150-cycle kit. The study's own analysis went as follows. Repertoire analysis was run in R within a reproducible Nextflow workflow that covered QC, data transformation and analysis. Custom analyses were implemented in LymphoSeq2, an R package for AIRR-Seq data exploration. A handful of samples yielding fewer than 5000 total TRB sequences were excluded, leaving around 200 analyzed HIV repertoires. Among the roughly 200 retained HIV repertoires, approximately 61 were collected before ART initiation and 120 to 130 after ART initiation. Repertoires were downsampled to 5000 TRB nucleotide sequences, with summary statistics averaged over 100 downsampling iterations. TRB sequences were retained for analysis only if CDR3 regions of at least seven amino acids were present. Diversity was measured with a Shannon entropy-derived clonality score and the Gini coefficient. In repertoire networks, the top 5000 CDR3 amino acid sequences were linked whenever an edit distance of one separated two sequences. GLIPH2 predicted antigen specificity groups and MHC restriction for TRB CDR3 amino acid sequences. Known CMV, EBV, HIV or tissue antigen associations were flagged by matching CDR3 amino acid sequences against VDJdb and McPAS-TCR. Pre-ART, post-ART and control groups were compared with Wilcoxon signed-rank tests and Holm-Bonferroni correction. Entries here come from immuneACCESS through TCRdb and include only in-frame sequences with V and J called. Some clones fail to appear in such tables; in the studies checked, an unresolved V gene covers under half of the shortfall, and the cause of the remainder is unknown. V and J calls and clone size are as listed in that table; D and trimming were resolved from the DNA. The sample contains around 39,000 clones, 83% of them found a single time. The ten largest clones take up roughly 6.3% of the sample.

Inclusion was restricted to participants for whom at least one PBMC sample before ART initiation and at least two post-ART samples were available. Every participant with HIV received treatment in the United States of America. Before DNA extraction, cryopreserved samples containing roughly 1-10 million PBMC were thawed and washed. At the time of the earliest PBMC sample for each participant with HIV, ages ranged from roughly 23 to 55 years. PBMC samples were contributed by each participant from 1-4 timepoints before ART initiation and 2-8 timepoints after ART initiation, with a median of 7 samples. For every participant, serial HIV viral load, CD4+ T-cell count, ART history and demographic data were obtained. Genomic DNA was extracted from unsorted PBMC with a Qiagen kit on a QIAcube, with processing performed in batches of 12 samples. The entry originates in a study of long-term antiretroviral therapy in people with HIV (dated by TCRdb to the early 2020s). Context from the whole study: The earliest samples were collected roughly a decade before the 2015 WHO recommendation for immediate ART, at a time when ART was usually postponed until CD4 counts fell. Of the approximately 32 participants with HIV, more than 10 were female. No cross-contamination during QIAcube processing turned up in test extractions that ran a monoclonal T-cell line alongside some 34 polyclonal samples. Whether ART initiation and durable HIV suppression were associated with changes in peripheral blood TRB repertoire composition and diversity was tested in a retrospective serial study. A total of about 200 cryopreserved PBMC samples were contributed to the cohort by 30 adults with confirmed HIV infection, with samples collected serially over a mean of about 6 years (range 1-12).

Overall study outcomes, separate from this receptor: Because cell numbers in pre-ART samples were limited, unsorted PBMC were profiled instead of sorted CD4+ and CD8+ T cells. The samples were dated from about 2003 to 2018, and the ART regimens that were used may be less effective than current ART regimens. Inferences about post-ART repertoire changes are limited because no data were available on ART adherence, viral resistance or therapy changes. At every time point, the repertoire was dominated by expanded TRB clones first identified before ART initiation, although this dominance fluctuated and, in many PLHIV, declined after ART. Since PBMC availability was limited, sequencing covered only the TCR beta chain, with no alpha chain pairing. Starting ART was linked to a significant rise in TRB diversity, yet even with long-term ART the diversity remained significantly lower than in transplant donor controls. HIV repertoires had narrower CDR3 length ranges than controls, and the network structure suggested an antigen-experienced repertoire that shifted only slightly toward naive after ART.

V is cut by 3 bases and J by 7 bases, and the space between the germline ends is 12 bases. The germline V gene supplies CDR1 MDHEN and CDR2 SYDVKM. From the cysteine through the phenylalanine, the CDR3 covers 13 amino acids. Solely the CDR3 DNA is kept, with 39 bases framed from the first base. This clonotype originated in a man aged 18-30 years with HIV. Here the sequenced sample was unsorted PBMCs, taken 1 year after starting antiretroviral therapy. The chain joins TRBV28 to TRBJ1-1, and possibly TRBD1, on 6 matching bases. In nucleotide form, the sequence is TGTGCCAGCAGTTTCGTAACAGGGCTTGAAGCTTTCTTT. This translates into CASSFVTGLEAFF. The variable domain in full, with residues beyond the CDR3 obtained from the reference TRBV28 and TRBJ1-1 genes, is DVKVTQSSRYLVKRTGEKVFLECVQDMDHENMFWYRQDPGLGLRLIYFSYDVKMKEKGDIPEGYSVSREKKERFSLILESASTNQTSMYLCASSFVTGLEAFFGQGTRLTVV.